Below are 3 T cell receptor beta chains sequenced from a single sample in a study of CD8 T cells in ankylosing spondylitis. Antigen specificity for these receptors is unknown. Notes on the study in general: A motif of 7 to 9 highly homologous TCR beta variants was seen as apparently characteristic of ankylosing spondylitis blood.

MiXCR, run by TCRdb on the 5' RACE reads, gives a single entry per CDR3 protein. The table shows some 800,000 distinct CDR3 sequences, with about an eighth occurring only once. The sequenced sample consisted of blood, either unsorted or a sorted T cell fraction (not recorded which). These receptors were obtained from a male donor with ankylosing spondylitis.

The rearrangement links TRBV7-6 to TRBJ2-1, with TRBD2 matching 9 bases. The ends lost 3 bases at V and 5 bases at J; junction bases unmatched: 14. CDR3 size: 18 residues. Germline V gives CDR1 SGHVS, CDR2 FNYEAQ. CDR3 nucleotides: TGTGCCAGCAGCTTGAGAAGGCTAGATCTAGCGGGAAACAATGAGCAGTTCTTC. The encoded protein is CASSLRRLDLAGNNEQFF.

V and J are TRBV7-9 and TRBJ2-3, with TRBD2 as a possible D gene (5 bases). Deletions cut 1 base from V and 8 bases from J, with 10 bases between. This CDR3 comprises 13 residues. Germline lookup yields CDR1 SEHNR and CDR2 FQNEAQ (reference sequence). The CDR3 spells CASSLVAAATQYF. DNA for the CDR3: TGTGCCAGCAGCTTAGTAGCAGCGGCTACGCAGTATTTT. The full variable domain, with the rest looked up from reference TRBV7-9 and TRBJ2-3, is DTGVSQNPRHKITKRGQNVTFRCDPISEHNRLYWYRQTLGQGPEFLTYFQNEAQLEKSRLLSDRFSAERPKGSFSTLEIQRTEQGDSAMYLCASSLVAAATQYFGPGTRLTVL.

CDR3 nucleotide sequence: TGTGCCAGCAGCCTTACCGGCGCCGACCGGGGAAGCTACACCTTC. It is translated as CASSLTGADRGSYTF. This chain links TRBV5-6 with TRBJ1-2; D not certain. The CDR3 covers 15 residues. V lost 4 bases to trimming and J lost 9 bases, with 22 bases between them. Looked up from germline, CDR1 is SGHDT and CDR2 is YYEEEE.